The next 13 T cell receptor beta chains were all read from a single sample in a study of control samples from healthy donors and cancer patients. The data were produced by immunoSEQ multiplex PCR, yet TCRdb's version contains in-frame clones alone and is incomplete. The data contain 120,000 or so clones, approximately 89% of them seen just once; the ten biggest clones take up 2.9%. Input material: blood. The receptors here all came from a man in his fifties or sixties in good health.

The chain combines TRBV6-5 with TRBJ1-1, with TRBD1 matching 8 bases. The germline V gene has CDR1 MNHEY and CDR2 SVGAGI. The CDR3 sequence is 14 residues long. The trim removed 6 bases at V and 1 base at J, leaving 4 bases unmatched. In nucleotides, the CDR3 is TGTGCCAGCAGATGGGGACAGGAGAACACTGAAGCTTTCTTT. The encoded protein is CASRWGQENTEAFF.

The chain couples TRBV15 to TRBJ1-3, with D possibly being TRBD1 (6 bases). Germline CDR1 and CDR2: LNHNV and YYDKDF (reference sequence). V shed 3 bases and J shed 0 bases, with 9 bases lying between them. The CDR3 is 15 residues long. CDR3 protein: CATSRDRSSGNTIYF. The CDR3 DNA is TGTGCCACCAGCAGGGACAGAAGCTCTGGAAACACCATATATTTT. Full variable domain (remainder filled in from reference TRBV15 and TRBJ1-3): DAMVIQNPRYQVTQFGKPVTLSCSQTLNHNVMYWYQQKSSQAPKLLFHYYDKDFNNEADTPDNFQSRRPNTSFCFLDIRSPGLGDTAMYLCATSRDRSSGNTIYFGEGSWLTVV.

The V gene is TRBV6-2 or TRBV6-3, the J gene TRBJ1-1, with 10 bases that match TRBD1. This CDR3 has 16 amino acids. V lost 1 base and J lost 1; bases outside the gene matches: 3. Germline assignment: CDR1 MNHEY and CDR2 SVGEGT. For the CDR3, the DNA is TGTGCCAGCAGTTACTGGACAGGGGGACCGAACACTGAAGCTTTCTTT. It encodes CASSYWTGGPNTEAFF.

Of note for this clone: Other DNA sequences from this sample encode an identical CDR3 as well. The gene calls are TRBV11-3 and TRBJ2-3; D perhaps matches TRBD2 (5 bases). Germline CDR1 reads SGHNT; CDR2 reads YENEEA. The CDR3 covers 15 residues. V lost 0 bases and J 0 bases, leaving 7 bases between the germline ends. The CDR3 region is CASSLEGGSTDTQYF. CDR3 coding DNA: TGTGCCAGCAGCTTAGAAGGAGGAAGCACAGATACGCAGTATTTT.

This clone was counted only a few times. The sample holds other DNA sequences that translate to the same CDR3. The gene calls are TRBV5-1 and TRBJ1-2; D ambiguous. The length of the CDR3 is 12 residues. Germline V gene lookup returns CDR1 SGHRS and CDR2 YFSETQ. V gave up 0 bases and J gave up 8 bases, with 8 bases separating them. CDR3 loop: CASSLAGEGYTF. CDR3 coding DNA: TGCGCCAGCAGCTTGGCCGGGGAAGGCTACACCTTC.

The chain joins TRBV3-1 (or the pseudogene TRBV3-2) to TRBJ2-5; 14 positions agree with TRBD2. This CDR3 contains 16 residues. Germline assignment: CDR1 LGHDT and CDR2 YNNKEL (reference sequence). V shed 5 bases, J shed 5 bases, and the junction held 7 bases outside the gene matches. CDR3 sequence (DNA): TGTGCCAGCAGCTGGACTAGCGGGGGGAAAGGGGAGACCCAGTACTTC. Its protein is CASSWTSGGKGETQYF.

The V gene is TRBV18, the J gene TRBJ2-3; D could derive from TRBD1 or TRBD2 (5 bases each). Germline V lookup: CDR1 KGHSH, CDR2 LQKENI. V shed 3 bases and J shed 4 bases, with 11 bases lying between them. The CDR3 runs to 14 residues. The CDR3 is CASSPGTVPDTQYF. CDR3 sequence (DNA): TGTGCCAGCTCACCCGGGACGGTCCCAGATACGCAGTATTTT.

The chain employs TRBV6-5 and TRBJ1-1; D possibly corresponds to TRBD1 (5 bases). Germline CDR1 MNHEY, CDR2 SVGAGI. Deletions cut 6 bases from V and 3 bases from J, with 14 bases between. The CDR3 extends over 14 amino acids. The CDR3 DNA sequence: TGTGCCAGCAGGGTTCAGGGCTTACACACTGAAGCTTTCTTT. This translates into CASRVQGLHTEAFF.

This chain uses TRBV28 with TRBJ2-1; D is perhaps TRBD1 (5 bases). Germline V gene data show CDR1 as MDHEN and CDR2 as SYDVKM. The CDR3 totals 13 residues. V was pared by 7 bases and J by 7 bases, with 14 bases between. For the CDR3, the DNA is TGTGCCAGCACCATAGGGGCTTTGAATGAGCAGTTCTTC. This codes for CASTIGALNEQFF.

The chain employs TRBV19 and TRBJ2-5, with D tentatively TRBD2 (6 bases). Germline V gives CDR1 LNHDA, CDR2 SQIVND (reference sequence). Trimming took off 3 bases at V and 2 bases at J, with 10 bases between the two ends. This CDR3 is built from 14 residues. CDR3 DNA: TGTGCCAGTAGTATCGGAGGGATGCAAGAGACCCAGTACTTC. Residues: CASSIGGMQETQYF.

This clone came up once. This chain connects TRBV4-1 to TRBJ2-7; 7 nucleotides match TRBD1. Germline CDR1 reads MGHRA; CDR2 reads YSYEKL. The CDR3 runs 17 residues. With 2 bases clipped from V and 5 bases from J, the junction kept 15 bases outside the gene matches. CDR3 sequence (DNA): TGCGCCAGCAGCCAATACCCCCCGACAGGGATAATAAACGAGCAGTACTTC. Its protein product is CASSQYPPTGIINEQYF.

The gene calls are TRBV19 and TRBJ1-4, with 9 bases matching TRBD1. J lost 7 bases, V lost 4 bases, and 1 base had no gene match. Germline CDR1 and CDR2: LNHDA and SQIVND (reference sequence). CDR3 size: 13 residues. In DNA form, the CDR3 reads TGTGCCAGTAGTAGGGACAGGGCTGAAAAACTGTTTTTT. Protein: CASSRDRAEKLFF. The full variable domain, in which reference TRBV19 and TRBJ1-4 provide the parts outside the CDR3, is DGGITQSPKYLFRKEGQNVTLSCEQNLNHDAMYWYRQDPGQGLRLIYYSQIVNDFQKGDIAEGYSVSREKKESFPLTVTSAQKNPTAFYLCASSRDRAEKLFFGSGTQLSVL.

In DNA, the CDR3 is TGTGCCAGCAGTGACGGACTAGTTGGCAATGAGCAGTTCTTC. Its protein product is CASSDGLVGNEQFF. The chain recombines TRBV2 with TRBJ2-1; 7 bases align to TRBD2. CDR1 and CDR2 (germline): SNHLY, FYNNEI. This CDR3 is 14 amino acids long. The J segment lost 6 bases and the V segment lost 3 bases, leaving 5 bases of the junction unmatched.